This TCR beta chain came from a study of T cells after yellow fever vaccination. Study details: When fractions had low cell numbers, they were prepared with SMART-Seq v4 Ultra Low Input.

Study-wide points: The secondary response was weaker, and its peak arrived faster, on day 5 versus 15.

TCRdb reanalysed the 5' RACE reads using MiXCR and keeps one entry per CDR3 protein. The sample lists some 600,000 distinct CDR3 sequences, more than 9% occurring once. This CDR3 region has 11 residues. Germline lookup yields CDR1 SGHDT and CDR2 YYEEEE. Trimming removed 6 bases at V and 5 bases at J, with 9 bases between. This clonotype appeared a few times. Its specificity is not known. V is TRBV5-6 and J is TRBJ2-7; a weak D match, TRBD2 (5 bases). The starting material was PBMCs, obtained on the day of the yellow fever booster vaccination. This sequence originates from a young man who received the YFV17D yellow fever vaccine. The CDR3: CASNFGNEQYF. CDR3 sequence (DNA): TGTGCCAGCAATTTCGGGAACGAGCAGTACTTC.